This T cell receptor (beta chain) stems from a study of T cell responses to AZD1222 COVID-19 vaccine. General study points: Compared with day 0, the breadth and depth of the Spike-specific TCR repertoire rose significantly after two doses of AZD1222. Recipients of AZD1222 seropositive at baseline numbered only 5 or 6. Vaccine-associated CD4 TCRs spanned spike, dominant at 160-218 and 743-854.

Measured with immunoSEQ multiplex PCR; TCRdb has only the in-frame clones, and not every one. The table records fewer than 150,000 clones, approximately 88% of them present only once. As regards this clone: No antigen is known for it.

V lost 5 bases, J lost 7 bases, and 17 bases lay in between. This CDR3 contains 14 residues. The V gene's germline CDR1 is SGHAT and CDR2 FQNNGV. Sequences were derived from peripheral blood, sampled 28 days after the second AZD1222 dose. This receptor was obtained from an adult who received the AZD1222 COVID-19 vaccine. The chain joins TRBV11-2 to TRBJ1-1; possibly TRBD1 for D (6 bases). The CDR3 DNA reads TGTGCCAGCAGCAGCGTGGGGACAAGTGGTGAAGCTTTCTTT. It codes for CASSSVGTSGEAFF.